The TCR beta chain under discussion was sequenced for a study of CD8 T cells in ankylosing spondylitis. Trimming removed 5 bases from V and 6 bases from J, with 9 bases in between. Germline V gives CDR1 MNHEY, CDR2 SVGAGI. The CDR3 runs to 12 residues. This clonotype was seen only a few times. Its antigen is undetermined. The study, taken as a whole, reports: Made up of fewer than ten highly homologous variants, a TCR beta motif appeared characteristic of ankylosing spondylitis blood.

With molecular barcodes, quantitative 5'-RACE was used to make the TCR beta libraries. TCRdb processed the 5' RACE reads anew with MiXCR; each CDR3 protein has one entry. The sample holds about 390,000 distinct CDR3 sequences; under 25% are singletons and the top ten take around 16%. This rearrangement joins TRBV6-5 to TRBJ2-3, with unresolved D. The sequence was collected from a male donor with ankylosing spondylitis. Sequenced sample: blood, either unsorted or a sorted T cell fraction (not recorded which). CDR3 sequence: CASSTSLDTQYF. The CDR3 DNA reads TGTGCCAGCAGTACTTCATTGGATACGCAGTATTTT.